The clone carrying this T cell receptor (beta chain) has only one observation. Its antigen is currently unknown. The data were obtained in a study of cytomegalovirus exposure and HLA in healthy donors. V was cut by 6 bases and J by 5 bases, with 19 bases left in between. Germline V gene sequence: CDR1 ENHRY, CDR2 SYGVKD. This CDR3 contains 16 residues. Measured with immunoSEQ multiplex PCR; TCRdb has only the in-frame clones, and not every one. This sample carries 100,000 to 150,000 clones, about 96% of them seen once, and the ten largest clones take 1.5% to 2%. Study-level findings and limits: According to a subsequent analysis, TCR clusters identified in the first cohort showed a tendency to co-occur across the 100 to 150 validation repertoires. Three chains linked to CMV were shown in vitro to be specific for CMV antigens. TCR beta chains numbering some 150 were designated cytomegalovirus-associated. Reports described diagnosis of cytomegalovirus status by the classifier as highly specific and sensitive.

Sequencing used PBMCs. This clonotype originated in a man in his late teens or twenties in good health and CMV-seronegative. V is TRBV10-3 and J is TRBJ2-2; D perhaps matches TRBD1 (5 bases). CDR3 amino acids: CAISVDRLLFTGELFF. CDR3 sequence (DNA): TGTGCCATCAGCGTAGACAGATTACTTTTTACCGGGGAGCTGTTTTTT.